These T cell receptor beta chains were read from a single sample in a study of identical twins. TCRdb reprocessed the 5' RACE reads via MiXCR and lists one record per CDR3 protein. Of 200,000 to 300,000 distinct CDR3 sequences in the sample, 7.5% were seen once. A further study also used this sample, focusing on yellow fever vaccine responses in identical twins.

Sequenced sample: CD8+ T cells sorted from blood. The receptors come from a woman aged 18-29 years in good health. Each CDR3 is given with its conserved first and last residue. The D gene is left open where the match is weak. Part of the rows lack a size; the others show once, few, many or a class for expanded clones.

TRBD1	many	TRBV7-9	TRBJ1-1	CASSPILGQGVSEAFF	TGTGCCAGCAGCCCCATTCTTGGACAGGGCGTGTCTGAAGCTTTCTTT
NA	NA	TRBV21-1	TRBJ1-3	CASSKDGEPSGNTIYF	TGTGCCAGCAGCAAAGACGGGGAACCCTCTGGAAACACGATATATTTT
NA	many	TRBV12-3/TRBV12-4	TRBJ2-1	CASSLVSGFPYNEQFF	TGTGCCAGCAGTTTAGTAAGTGGTTTTCCCTACAATGAGCAGTTCTTC
TRBD1	few	TRBV4-1	TRBJ1-1	CASSQGTGEAFF	TGCGCCAGCAGCCAGGGGACAGGTGAAGCTTTCTTT
TRBD1	NA	TRBV7-9	TRBJ1-1	CASSPPGQSRGEAFF	TGTGCCAGCAGTCCGCCGGGACAGTCCCGGGGTGAAGCTTTCTTT
NA	many	TRBV12-3/TRBV12-4	TRBJ2-1	CASSLVDNEQFF	TGTGCCAGCAGTTTAGTTGACAATGAGCAGTTCTTC
TRBD1	many	TRBV25-1	TRBJ2-2	CASSTGQGLSGELFF	TGTGCCAGCAGTACAGGACAGGGTTTATCCGGGGAGCTGTTTTTT
NA	many	TRBV7-6	TRBJ1-3	CASSSGLLSGNTIYF	TGTGCCAGCAGCTCGGGACTACTTTCTGGAAACACCATATATTTT
TRBD2	NA	TRBV7-7	TRBJ2-7	CASSLYKTSGRSYEQYF	TGTGCCAGCAGCCTATACAAGACTAGCGGAAGATCCTACGAGCAGTACTTC
NA	many	TRBV5-1	TRBJ2-5	CASSSLSEGRNRETQYF	TGCGCCAGCAGCTCCCTGTCGGAAGGGAGAAATCGAGAGACCCAGTACTTC
NA	few	TRBV7-6	TRBJ2-7	CASSDGTSSSYEQYF	TGTGCCAGCAGCGACGGGACCTCGAGCTCCTACGAGCAGTACTTC
TRBD2	NA	TRBV20-1	TRBJ2-7	CSARDGLAGATGYEQYF	TGCAGTGCTAGAGACGGACTAGCGGGAGCTACTGGCTACGAGCAGTACTTC
TRBD1	many	TRBV7-6	TRBJ2-1	CASSLRGPDYNEQFF	TGTGCCAGCAGCCTCAGGGGGCCTGACTACAATGAGCAGTTCTTC